Below are 8 T cell receptor beta chains sequenced from a single sample in a study. From the 5' RACE reads, TCRdb called clonotypes with MiXCR, one entry per CDR3 protein. The sample lists about 12,000 distinct CDR3 sequences, 23% occurring once. What was sequenced was naive CD4+ T cells sorted from blood. This sample's subset: naive CD4+ T cells, CD4+CD45RA+CD25-. The origin of the receptors is a female donor with breast cancer.

As regards this clonotype: A single base separates this from a much larger clone, so it may be a read error. CDR3 sequence (DNA): TGTGCCAGCAGCTGGGACAGGGGCTCCTACGGGCAGTACTTC. Its translation is CASSWDRGSYGQYF. The chain uses TRBV6-5 and TRBJ2-7; 10 bases match TRBD1. CDR1 MNHEY and CDR2 SVGAGI come from the germline V gene. This CDR3 comprises 14 residues.

In this sample, this clonotype is medium-sized. This rearrangement joins TRBV20-1 to TRBJ2-3, with D possibly called TRBD1 or TRBD2 (6 bases each). Germline V lookup: CDR1 DFQATT, CDR2 SNEGSKA (reference sequence). Trimming removed 5 bases at V and 5 bases at J, with 14 bases between. CDR3 size: 13 residues. This CDR3 reads CSAGGQDVDTQYF. For the CDR3, the DNA is TGCAGTGCTGGGGGGCAGGACGTAGATACGCAGTATTTT.

This clonotype is categorized as medium-sized. The V and J genes are TRBV10-3 and TRBJ2-1; TRBD2 matches 14 bases. The CDR3 consists of 14 residues. J gave up 8 bases and V 6 bases, and 3 bases lay outside the gene matches. CDR1 and CDR2 from the germline V gene are ENHRY and SYGVKD. The CDR3 region has the DNA TGTGCCATCAGAGGGACTAGCGGGAGTCATGAGCAGTTCTTC. It specifies CAIRGTSGSHEQFF.

This clonotype has more than one count but fewer than ten. Given the absence of the conserved phenylalanine or tryptophan at the CDR3 end, a read error is likely. V and J are TRBV29-1 and TRBJ2-3; D not certain. The CDR3 length is 11 residues. Germline assignment: CDR1 SQVTM and CDR2 ANQGSEA. The CDR3 loop is CSVAMGNTQYL. DNA for the CDR3: TGCAGCGTTGCGATGGGGAATACTCAGTATTTG.

V is TRBV24-1 and J is TRBJ2-1, with 8 positions matching TRBD2. J gave up 5 bases and V 4 bases, and 9 bases lay outside the gene matches. Germline loops: CDR1 KGHDR, CDR2 SFDVKD. The CDR3 is 16 residues long. The DNA of the CDR3 is TGTGCCACCAGTGACCCGGGACTAGGTCAGGACAATGAGCAGTTCTTC. Its protein product is CATSDPGLGQDNEQFF.

This chain joins TRBV6-5 and TRBJ2-1; 8 bases align to TRBD1. V shed 5 bases and J 10 bases; nucleotides not matched to a gene: 7. Germline V CDR1 and CDR2: MNHEY, SVGAGI. The CDR3 totals 13 residues. The CDR3 sequence is CASSIRGQAEQFF. The DNA for the CDR3 is TGTGCCAGCAGTATCAGGGGGCAAGCCGAGCAGTTCTTC.

The sample holds many counts of this clonotype. The chain carries TRBV20-1 and TRBJ2-1, with 8 nucleotides matching TRBD2. J lost 8 bases, V lost 6 bases, and 12 bases had no gene match. This CDR3 spans 14 amino acids. CDR1 DFQATT and CDR2 SNEGSKA come from the germline V gene (reference sequence). The CDR3 loop reads CSASSGSRVYEQFF. CDR3 coding DNA: TGCAGTGCCTCCAGCGGGAGTCGGGTCTATGAGCAGTTCTTC.

This clonotype is termed medium-sized. This chain links TRBV6-6 with TRBJ2-7; 8 bases are a match to TRBD2. Germline CDR1 reads MNHNY; CDR2 reads SVGAGI (reference sequence). V was pared by 0 bases and J by 5 bases, with 9 bases of the junction left unmatched. The length of the CDR3 is 16 residues. CDR3 bases: TGTGCCAGCAGTTACTCGACTATTAGCGGGAATCACGAGCAGTACTTC. Its translation: CASSYSTISGNHEQYF.